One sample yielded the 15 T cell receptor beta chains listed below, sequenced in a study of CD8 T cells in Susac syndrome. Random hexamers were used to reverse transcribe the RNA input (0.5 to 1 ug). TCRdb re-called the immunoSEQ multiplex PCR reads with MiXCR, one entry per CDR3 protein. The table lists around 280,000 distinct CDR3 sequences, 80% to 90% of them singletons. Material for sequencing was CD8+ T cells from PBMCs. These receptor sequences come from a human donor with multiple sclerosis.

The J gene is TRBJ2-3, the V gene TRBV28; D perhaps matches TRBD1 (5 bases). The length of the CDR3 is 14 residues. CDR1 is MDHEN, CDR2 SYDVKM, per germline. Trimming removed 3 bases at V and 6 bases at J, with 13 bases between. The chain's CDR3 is CASSFRAGLDTQYF. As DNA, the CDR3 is TGTGCCAGCAGTTTCCGGGCAGGGTTGGATACGCAGTATTTT.

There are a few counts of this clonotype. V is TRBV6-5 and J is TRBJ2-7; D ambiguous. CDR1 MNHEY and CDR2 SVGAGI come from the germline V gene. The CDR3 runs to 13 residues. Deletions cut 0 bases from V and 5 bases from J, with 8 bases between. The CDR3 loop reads CASSYSSSDEQYF. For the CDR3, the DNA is TGTGCCAGCAGTTACTCGAGCTCGGACGAGCAGTACTTC.

The CDR3 region has the DNA TGTGCCAGCAGCTTAGGGAGGGGTAGAAACTACAATGAGCAGTTCTTC. Translating gives CASSLGRGRNYNEQFF. The J gene is TRBJ2-1, the V gene TRBV11-2; possibly TRBD2 for D (6 bases). Per the germline V gene, CDR1 is SGHAT and CDR2 is FQNNGV. V gave up 1 base and J gave up 3 bases, with 13 bases separating them. The CDR3 is 16 residues long.

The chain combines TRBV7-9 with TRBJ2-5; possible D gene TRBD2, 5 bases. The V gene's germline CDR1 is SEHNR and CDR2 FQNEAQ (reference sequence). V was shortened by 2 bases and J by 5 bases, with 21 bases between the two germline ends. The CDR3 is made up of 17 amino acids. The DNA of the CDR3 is TGTGCCAGCAGCTTAAGAAAATCGACGGGGATTGTCGAGACCCAGTACTTC. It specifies CASSLRKSTGIVETQYF.

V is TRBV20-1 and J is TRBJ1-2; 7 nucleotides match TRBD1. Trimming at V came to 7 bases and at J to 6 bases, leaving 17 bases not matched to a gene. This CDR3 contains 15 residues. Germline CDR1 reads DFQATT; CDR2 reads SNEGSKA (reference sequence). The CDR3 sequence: CSGAEAGGLGDGYTF. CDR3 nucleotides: TGCAGTGGAGCCGAGGCAGGGGGATTAGGTGATGGCTACACCTTC.

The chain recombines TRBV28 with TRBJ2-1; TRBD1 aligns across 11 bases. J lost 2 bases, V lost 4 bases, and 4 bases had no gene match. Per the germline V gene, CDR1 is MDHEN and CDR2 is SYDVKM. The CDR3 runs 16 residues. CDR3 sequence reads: CASSYRDRGTYNEQFF. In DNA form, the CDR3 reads TGTGCCAGCAGTTACCGGGACAGGGGGACCTACAATGAGCAGTTCTTC.

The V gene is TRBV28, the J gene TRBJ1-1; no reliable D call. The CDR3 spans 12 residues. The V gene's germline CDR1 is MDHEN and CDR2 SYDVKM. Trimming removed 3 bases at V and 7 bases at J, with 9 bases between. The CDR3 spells CASSFQDLEAFF. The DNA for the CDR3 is TGTGCCAGCAGTTTCCAGGACCTTGAAGCTTTCTTT.

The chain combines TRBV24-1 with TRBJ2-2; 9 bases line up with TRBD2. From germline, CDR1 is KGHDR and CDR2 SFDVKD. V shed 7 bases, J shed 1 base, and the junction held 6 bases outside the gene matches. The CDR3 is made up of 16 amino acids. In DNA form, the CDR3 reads TGTGCCACCAGCCGCTCTAGCGGGAAGAACACCGGGGAGCTGTTTTTT. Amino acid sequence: CATSRSSGKNTGELFF.

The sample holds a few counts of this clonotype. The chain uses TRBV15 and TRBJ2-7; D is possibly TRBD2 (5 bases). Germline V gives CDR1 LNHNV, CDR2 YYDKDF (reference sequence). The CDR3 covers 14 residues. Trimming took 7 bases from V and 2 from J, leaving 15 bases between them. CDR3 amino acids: CATITAGPPYEQYF. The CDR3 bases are TGTGCCACCATAACGGCGGGTCCACCCTACGAGCAGTACTTC.

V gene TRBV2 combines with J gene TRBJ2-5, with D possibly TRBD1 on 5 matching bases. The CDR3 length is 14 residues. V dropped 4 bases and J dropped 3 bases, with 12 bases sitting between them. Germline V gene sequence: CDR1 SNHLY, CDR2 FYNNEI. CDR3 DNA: TGTGCCAGCAGTGTCAGGGTCGCAGAAGAGACCCAGTACTTC. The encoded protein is CASSVRVAEETQYF.

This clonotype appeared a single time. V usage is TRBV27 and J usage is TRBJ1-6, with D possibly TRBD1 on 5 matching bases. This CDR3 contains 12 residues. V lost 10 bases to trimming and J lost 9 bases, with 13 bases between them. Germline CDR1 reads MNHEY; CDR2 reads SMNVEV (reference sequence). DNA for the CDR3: TGTGCCACAAGGAGGGGACTTTCACCCCTCCACTTT. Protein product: CATRRGLSPLHF.

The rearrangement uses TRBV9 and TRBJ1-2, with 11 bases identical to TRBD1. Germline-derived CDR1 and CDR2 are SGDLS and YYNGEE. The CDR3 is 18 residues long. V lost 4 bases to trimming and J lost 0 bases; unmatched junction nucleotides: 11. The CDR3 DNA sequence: TGTGCCAGCAGCCTAATGGACAGGGGGCCCCCCCCTAACTATGGCTACACCTTC. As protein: CASSLMDRGPPPNYGYTF.

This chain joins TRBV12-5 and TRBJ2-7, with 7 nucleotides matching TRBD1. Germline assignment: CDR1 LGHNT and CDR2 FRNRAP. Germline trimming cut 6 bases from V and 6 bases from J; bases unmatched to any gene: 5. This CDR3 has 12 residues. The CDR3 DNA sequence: TGTGCTAGTGGGACAGGGAGTCGCGAGCAGTACTTC. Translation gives CASGTGSREQYF.

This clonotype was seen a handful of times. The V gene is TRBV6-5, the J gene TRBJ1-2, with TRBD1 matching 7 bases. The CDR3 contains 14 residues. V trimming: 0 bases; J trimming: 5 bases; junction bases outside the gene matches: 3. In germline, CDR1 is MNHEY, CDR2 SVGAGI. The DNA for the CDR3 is TGTGCCAGCAGTTACTCCTCAGGGGGATATGGCTACACCTTC. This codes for CASSYSSGGYGYTF.

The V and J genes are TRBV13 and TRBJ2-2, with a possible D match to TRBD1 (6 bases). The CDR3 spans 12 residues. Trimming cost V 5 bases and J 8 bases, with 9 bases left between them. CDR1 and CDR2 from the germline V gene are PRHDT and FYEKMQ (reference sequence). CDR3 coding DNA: TGTGCCAGCAGCCAAGGACAGGGGGAGCTGTTTTTT. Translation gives CASSQGQGELFF.